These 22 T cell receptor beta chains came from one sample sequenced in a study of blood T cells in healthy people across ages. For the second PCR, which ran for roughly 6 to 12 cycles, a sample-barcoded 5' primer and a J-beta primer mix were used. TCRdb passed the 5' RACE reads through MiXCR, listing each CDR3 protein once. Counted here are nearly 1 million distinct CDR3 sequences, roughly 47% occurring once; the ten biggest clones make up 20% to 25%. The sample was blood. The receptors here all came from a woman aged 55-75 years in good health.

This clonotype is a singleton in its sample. The CDR3: CASSDGSGVLETQYF. CDR3 sequence (DNA): TGTGCCAGCAGTGACGGTTCAGGGGTTTTGGAGACCCAGTACTTC. The rearrangement joins TRBV2 to TRBJ2-5; the D gene is possibly TRBD1 (6 bases). Germline V gene lookup returns CDR1 SNHLY and CDR2 FYNNEI. V was clipped by 3 bases and J by 5 bases, with 16 bases between them. The CDR3 runs to 15 residues.

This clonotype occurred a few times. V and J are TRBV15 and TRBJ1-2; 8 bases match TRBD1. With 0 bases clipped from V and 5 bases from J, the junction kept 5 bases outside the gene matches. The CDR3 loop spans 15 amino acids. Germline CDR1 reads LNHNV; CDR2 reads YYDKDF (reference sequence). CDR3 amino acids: CATSRDLGQGYGYTF. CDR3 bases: TGTGCCACCAGCAGAGATCTTGGACAGGGATATGGCTACACCTTC.

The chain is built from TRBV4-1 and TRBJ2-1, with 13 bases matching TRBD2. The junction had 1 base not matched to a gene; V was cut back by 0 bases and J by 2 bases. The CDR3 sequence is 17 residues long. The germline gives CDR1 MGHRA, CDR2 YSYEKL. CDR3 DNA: TGCGCCAGCAGCCAAGAAGGACTAGCGGGGGCCTACAATGAGCAGTTCTTC. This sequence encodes CASSQEGLAGAYNEQFF.

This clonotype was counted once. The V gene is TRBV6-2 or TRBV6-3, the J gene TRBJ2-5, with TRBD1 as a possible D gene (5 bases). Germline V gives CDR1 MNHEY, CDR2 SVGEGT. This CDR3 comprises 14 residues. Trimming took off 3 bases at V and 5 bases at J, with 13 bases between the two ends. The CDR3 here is CASSYLQGPETQYF. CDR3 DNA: TGTGCCAGCAGTTATTTGCAGGGTCCGGAGACCCAGTACTTC.

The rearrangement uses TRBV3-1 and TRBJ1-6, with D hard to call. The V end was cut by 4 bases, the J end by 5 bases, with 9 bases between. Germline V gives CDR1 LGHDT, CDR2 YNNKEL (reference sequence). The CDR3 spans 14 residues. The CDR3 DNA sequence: TGTGCCAGCAGCCCCCGCGGGGATAATTCACCCCTCCACTTT. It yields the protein CASSPRGDNSPLHF.

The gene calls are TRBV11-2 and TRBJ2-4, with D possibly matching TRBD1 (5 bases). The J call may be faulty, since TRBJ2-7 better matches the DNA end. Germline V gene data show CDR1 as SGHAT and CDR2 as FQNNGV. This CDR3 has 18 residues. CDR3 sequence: CASSLRRTGHLSSYEQYF. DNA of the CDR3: TGTGCCAGCAGCTTACGGCGAACAGGCCACCTTAGCTCCTACGAGCAGTACTTC.

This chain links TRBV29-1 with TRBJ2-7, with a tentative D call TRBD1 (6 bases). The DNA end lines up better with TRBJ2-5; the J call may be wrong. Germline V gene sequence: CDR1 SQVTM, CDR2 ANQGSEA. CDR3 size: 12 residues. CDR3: CSVRDTMGTQYF. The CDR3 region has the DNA TGCAGCGTCAGGGACACCATGGGGACCCAGTACTTC.

CDR3 DNA sequence: TGTGCCAGCAGCCTCCTGACAGGGAGGAGCTACGAGCAGTACTTC. Encoded protein: CASSLLTGRSYEQYF. The V and J genes are TRBV3-1 and TRBJ2-7; D perhaps matches TRBD1 (7 bases). This CDR3 is built from 15 residues. Germline V CDR1 and CDR2: LGHDT, YNNKEL (reference sequence). V was trimmed by 4 bases and J by 3 bases, leaving 16 bases between them.

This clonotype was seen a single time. CDR3 coding DNA: TGCAGTGCTCGACCGGGACTAGCGACGGTAGATACGCAGTATTTT. Amino acid sequence: CSARPGLATVDTQYF. The chain links TRBV20-1 to TRBJ2-3; 10 nucleotides match TRBD2. CDR1 and CDR2 (germline): DFQATT, SNEGSKA (reference sequence). This CDR3 has 15 amino acids. V shed 5 bases, J shed 5 bases, and the junction held 10 bases outside the gene matches.

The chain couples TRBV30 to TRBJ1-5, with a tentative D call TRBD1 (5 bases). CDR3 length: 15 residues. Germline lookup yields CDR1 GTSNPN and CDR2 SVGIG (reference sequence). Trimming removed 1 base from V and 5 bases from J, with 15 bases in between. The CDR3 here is CAWSGGTHTYQPQHF. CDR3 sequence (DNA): TGTGCCTGGAGTGGAGGGACCCACACATATCAGCCCCAGCATTTT.

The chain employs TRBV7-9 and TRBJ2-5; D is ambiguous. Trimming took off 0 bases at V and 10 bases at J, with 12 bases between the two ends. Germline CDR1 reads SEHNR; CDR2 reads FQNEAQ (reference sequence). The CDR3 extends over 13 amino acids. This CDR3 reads CASSLAEKPDQYF. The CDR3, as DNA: TGTGCCAGCAGCTTAGCGGAGAAGCCCGACCAGTACTTC. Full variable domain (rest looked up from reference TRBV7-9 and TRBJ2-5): DTGVSQNPRHKITKRGQNVTFRCDPISEHNRLYWYRQTLGQGPEFLTYFQNEAQLEKSRLLSDRFSAERPKGSFSTLEIQRTEQGDSAMYLCASSLAEKPDQYFGPGTRLLVL.

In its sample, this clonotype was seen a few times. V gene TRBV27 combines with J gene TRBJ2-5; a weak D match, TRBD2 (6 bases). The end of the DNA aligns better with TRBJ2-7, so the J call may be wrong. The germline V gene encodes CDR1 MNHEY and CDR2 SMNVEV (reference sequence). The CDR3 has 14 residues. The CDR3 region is CASSSGGEDYEQYF. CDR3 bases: TGTGCCAGCAGTTCGGGCGGGGAGGACTACGAGCAGTACTTC.

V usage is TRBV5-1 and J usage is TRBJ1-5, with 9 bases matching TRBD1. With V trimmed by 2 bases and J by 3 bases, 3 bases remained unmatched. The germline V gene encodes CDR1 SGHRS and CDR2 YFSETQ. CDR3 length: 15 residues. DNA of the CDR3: TGCGCCAGCAGCTTCCGGGACAGGGACAATCAGCCCCAGCATTTT. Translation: CASSFRDRDNQPQHF.

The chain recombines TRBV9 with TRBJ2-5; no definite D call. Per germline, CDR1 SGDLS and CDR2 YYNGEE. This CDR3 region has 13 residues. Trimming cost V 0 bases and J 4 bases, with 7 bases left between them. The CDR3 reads CASSVESRETQYF. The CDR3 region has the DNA TGTGCCAGCAGCGTAGAAAGCCGAGAGACCCAGTACTTC.

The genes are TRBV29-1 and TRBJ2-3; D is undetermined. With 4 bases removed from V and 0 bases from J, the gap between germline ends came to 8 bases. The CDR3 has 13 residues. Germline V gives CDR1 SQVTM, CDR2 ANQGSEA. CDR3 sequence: CSVARVSTDTQYF. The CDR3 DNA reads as TGCAGCGTTGCAAGGGTTAGCACAGATACGCAGTATTTT.

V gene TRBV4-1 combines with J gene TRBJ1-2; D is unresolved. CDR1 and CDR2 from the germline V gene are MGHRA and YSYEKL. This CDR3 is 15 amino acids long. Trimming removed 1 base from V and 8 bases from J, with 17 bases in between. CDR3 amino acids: CASSQARSGLFGYTF. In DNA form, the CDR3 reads TGCGCCAGCAGCCAAGCACGGTCCGGACTCTTCGGCTACACCTTC.

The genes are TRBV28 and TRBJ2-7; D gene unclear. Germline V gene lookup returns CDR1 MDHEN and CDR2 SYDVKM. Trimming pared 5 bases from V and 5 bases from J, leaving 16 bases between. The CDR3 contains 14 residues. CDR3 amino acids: CASSRASMRHEQYF. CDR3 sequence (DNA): TGTGCCAGCAGTAGGGCCTCGATGAGACACGAGCAGTACTTC.

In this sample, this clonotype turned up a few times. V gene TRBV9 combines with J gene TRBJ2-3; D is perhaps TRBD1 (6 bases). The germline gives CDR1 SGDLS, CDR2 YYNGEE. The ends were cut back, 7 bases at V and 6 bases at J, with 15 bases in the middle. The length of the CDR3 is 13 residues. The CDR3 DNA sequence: TGTGCCAGCTCTATCTTCCAGGGGGATACGCAGTATTTT. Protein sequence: CASSIFQGDTQYF.

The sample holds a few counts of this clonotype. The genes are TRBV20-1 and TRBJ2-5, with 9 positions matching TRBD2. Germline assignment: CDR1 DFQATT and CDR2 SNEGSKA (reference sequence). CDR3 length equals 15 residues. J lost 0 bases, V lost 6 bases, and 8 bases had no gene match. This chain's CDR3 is CSARSLAGYQETQYF. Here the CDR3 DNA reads TGCAGTGCGAGGTCCCTAGCGGGGTACCAAGAGACCCAGTACTTC.

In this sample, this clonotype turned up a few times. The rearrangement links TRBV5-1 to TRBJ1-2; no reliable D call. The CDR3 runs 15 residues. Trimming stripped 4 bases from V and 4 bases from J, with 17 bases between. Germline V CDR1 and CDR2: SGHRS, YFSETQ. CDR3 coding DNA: TGCGCCAGCAGCCAAGAAGAAGGGCAGTTCTATGGCTACACCTTC. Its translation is CASSQEEGQFYGYTF.

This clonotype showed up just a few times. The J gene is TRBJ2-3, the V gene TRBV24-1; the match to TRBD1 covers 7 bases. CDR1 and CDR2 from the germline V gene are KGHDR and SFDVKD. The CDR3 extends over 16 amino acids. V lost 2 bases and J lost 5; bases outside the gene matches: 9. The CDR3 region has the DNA TGTGCCACCAGTGATTCCTTTCCGGGACAGATAGATACGCAGTATTTT. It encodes CATSDSFPGQIDTQYF.

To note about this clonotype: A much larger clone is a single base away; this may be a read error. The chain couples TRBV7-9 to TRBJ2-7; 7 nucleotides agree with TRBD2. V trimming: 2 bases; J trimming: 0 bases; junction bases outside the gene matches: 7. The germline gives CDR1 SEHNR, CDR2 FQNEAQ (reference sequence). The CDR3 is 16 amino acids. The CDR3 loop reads CASSLSSRTSSYEQYF. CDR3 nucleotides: TGTGCCAGCAGCTTATCTTCGAGGACTAGCTCCTACGAGCAGTACTTC.